This TCR beta chain was identified during a study of cytomegalovirus exposure and HLA in healthy donors. Study overall: Early release data held 85 million to 95 million unique TCRs from HLA-typed donors.

V shed 2 bases, J shed 6 bases, and the junction held 5 bases outside the gene matches. CDR1 LGHNA and CDR2 YNFKEQ come from the germline V gene. The CDR3 covers 15 residues. PCR amplification relied on 60 Vbeta primers (plus 13 Jbeta primers). The repertoire was sequenced with immunoSEQ multiplex PCR; TCRdb's copy has only in-frame clones and lacks some. The sample's table shows roughly 120,000 clones. The chain carries TRBV4-2 and TRBJ2-2; 8 bases are a match to TRBD1. The receptor's source is a man between 18 and 35 years old in good health and CMV-seronegative. Material: PBMCs. DNA for the CDR3: TGTGCCAGCAGCCAAAAACCAGGGGGCCCCGGGGAGCTGTTTTTT. It specifies CASSQKPGGPGELFF.